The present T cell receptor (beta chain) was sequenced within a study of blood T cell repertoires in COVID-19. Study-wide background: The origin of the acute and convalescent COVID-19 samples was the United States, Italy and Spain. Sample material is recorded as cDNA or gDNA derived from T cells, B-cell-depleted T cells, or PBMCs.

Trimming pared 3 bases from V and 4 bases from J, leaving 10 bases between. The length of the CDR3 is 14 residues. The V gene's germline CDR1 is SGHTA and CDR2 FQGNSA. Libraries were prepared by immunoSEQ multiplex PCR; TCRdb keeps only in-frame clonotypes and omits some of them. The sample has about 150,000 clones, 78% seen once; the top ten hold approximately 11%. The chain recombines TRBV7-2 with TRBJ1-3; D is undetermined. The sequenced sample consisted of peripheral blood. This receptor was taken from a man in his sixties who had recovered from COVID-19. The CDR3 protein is CASSLSEAGNTIYF. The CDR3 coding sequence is TGTGCCAGCAGCTTGAGCGAAGCCGGAAACACCATATATTTT.